This record looks at one TCR beta chain sequence and its context. V dropped 5 bases and J dropped 0; count of bases not matched to a gene: 5. The CDR3 length is 15 residues. CDR1 SNHLY and CDR2 FYNNEI come from the germline V gene. Sequenced by immunoSEQ multiplex PCR; TCRdb stores in-frame clones only, minus some. The sample holds about 180,000 clones; over 80% are singletons and the top ten take 1.6%. The entry originates in a study of blood T cell repertoires in COVID-19. Study in general: The cDNA or gDNA used as material had been derived from T cells, B-cell-depleted T cells, or PBMCs.

This TCR came from a woman aged 45-59 years with acute or convalescent COVID-19. Sequenced: peripheral blood. The rearrangement links TRBV2 to TRBJ1-1, with 8 bases matching TRBD1. The CDR3 reads CASSRTGFMNTEAFF. Here the CDR3 DNA reads TGTGCCAGCAGTAGGACAGGGTTTATGAACACTGAAGCTTTCTTT.